The rows below give T cell receptor beta chains drawn from one sample of a study of shared clonotypes between healthy human individuals. Sequencing used immunoSEQ multiplex PCR; TCRdb keeps in-frame clones, though not all of them. The data show 2 million to 2.5 million clones, approximately 94% seen once. The sequenced material came from naive CD4+ T cells sorted from blood. The receptors derive from a man between 18 and 29 years old in good health. Both conserved end residues are part of each CDR3. A D gene is named only where the DNA matches it firmly. Size tells how often a clone was seen (once, few, many) or the class of an expanded clone, and some rows leave it out.

J,V,size,D,CDR3,DNA
TRBJ2-1,TRBV11-1,-,-,CASSLSLDSSYNEQFF,TGTGCCAGCAGCTTAAGCCTGGACAGTTCCTACAATGAGCAGTTCTTC
TRBJ1-1,TRBV5-1,once,-,CASSSSSGASTEAFF,TGCGCCAGCAGCTCCTCCTCGGGGGCGAGTACTGAAGCTTTCTTT
TRBJ2-4,TRBV28,-,-,CASSFRTGAKNIQYF,TGTGCCAGCAGTTTTCGCACGGGGGCGAAAAACATTCAGTACTTC
TRBJ2-3,TRBV7-6,-,-,CASSFITSTYTDTQYF,TGTGCCAGCAGCTTCATTACATCGACCTACACAGATACGCAGTATTTT
TRBJ1-4,TRBV13,-,TRBD1,CASSLGDRVNEKLFF,TGTGCCAGCAGCTTAGGGGACAGGGTAAATGAAAAACTGTTTTTT
TRBJ1-5,TRBV7-9,-,TRBD1,CASSGTGGGNQPQHF,TGTGCCAGCAGCGGGACAGGGGGCGGGAATCAGCCCCAGCATTTT
TRBJ1-4,TRBV10-1,-,-,CASSKSEGEKLFF,TGCGCCAGCAGTAAAAGTGAGGGGGAAAAACTGTTTTTT
TRBJ1-5,TRBV2,-,-,CASKEDNSNQPQHF,TGTGCCAGCAAGGAGGACAATAGCAATCAGCCCCAGCATTTT
TRBJ1-3,TRBV30,few,-,CAWSVQSSGNTIYF,TGTGCCTGGAGTGTACAAAGCTCTGGAAACACCATATATTTT
TRBJ2-7,TRBV11-2,-,TRBD1,CASSLGYRGRGYEQYF,TGTGCCAGCAGCTTAGGGTACAGGGGGCGAGGCTACGAGCAGTACTTC
TRBJ1-6,TRBV4-1,once,TRBD1,CASSQGDRENSPLHF,TGCGCCAGCAGCCAAGGCGACAGGGAGAATTCACCCCTCCACTTT
TRBJ2-3,TRBV5-1,-,-,CASSFRPTPTQSTDTQYF,TGCGCCAGCAGCTTCCGGCCCACACCCACCCAAAGCACAGATACGCAGTATTTT
TRBJ2-5,TRBV18,-,TRBD1,CASSSPGRGKETQYF,TGTGCCAGCTCGTCCCCGGGCAGGGGGAAAGAGACCCAGTACTTC
TRBJ2-5,TRBV18,-,TRBD2,CASSPRSGNQETQYF,TGTGCCAGCTCACCAAGGAGCGGGAACCAAGAGACCCAGTACTTC
TRBJ1-1,TRBV15,-,-,CATSRDVMNTEAFF,TGTGCCACCAGCAGAGATGTGATGAACACTGAAGCTTTCTTT
TRBJ1-4,TRBV21-1,-,-,CASRKTYPKEKLFF,TGTGCCAGCAGAAAAACATACCCGAAGGAAAAACTGTTTTTT
TRBJ1-1,TRBV6-6,-,-,CASSLRGNAEAFF,TGTGCCAGCAGCCTGCGAGGTAACGCTGAAGCTTTCTTT
TRBJ1-1,TRBV5-1,-,-,CASSVQPVNTEAFF,TGCGCCAGCAGCGTGCAGCCGGTGAACACTGAAGCTTTCTTT
TRBJ2-3,TRBV4-1,-,TRBD2,CASSQLAGGAGTQYF,TGCGCCAGCAGCCAACTAGCGGGGGGGGCGGGTACGCAGTATTTT
TRBJ2-4,TRBV2,-,-,CASRSIQGAKNIQYF,TGTGCCAGCAGGTCCATACAGGGAGCCAAAAACATTCAGTACTTC
TRBJ1-5,TRBV7-9,-,TRBD1,CASSMTGGVGQPQHF,TGTGCCAGCAGCATGACAGGGGGCGTCGGTCAGCCCCAGCATTTT
TRBJ1-4,TRBV28,-,TRBD1,CASSPSGQGANEKLFF,TGTGCCAGCAGTCCCTCTGGACAGGGAGCTAATGAAAAACTGTTTTTT